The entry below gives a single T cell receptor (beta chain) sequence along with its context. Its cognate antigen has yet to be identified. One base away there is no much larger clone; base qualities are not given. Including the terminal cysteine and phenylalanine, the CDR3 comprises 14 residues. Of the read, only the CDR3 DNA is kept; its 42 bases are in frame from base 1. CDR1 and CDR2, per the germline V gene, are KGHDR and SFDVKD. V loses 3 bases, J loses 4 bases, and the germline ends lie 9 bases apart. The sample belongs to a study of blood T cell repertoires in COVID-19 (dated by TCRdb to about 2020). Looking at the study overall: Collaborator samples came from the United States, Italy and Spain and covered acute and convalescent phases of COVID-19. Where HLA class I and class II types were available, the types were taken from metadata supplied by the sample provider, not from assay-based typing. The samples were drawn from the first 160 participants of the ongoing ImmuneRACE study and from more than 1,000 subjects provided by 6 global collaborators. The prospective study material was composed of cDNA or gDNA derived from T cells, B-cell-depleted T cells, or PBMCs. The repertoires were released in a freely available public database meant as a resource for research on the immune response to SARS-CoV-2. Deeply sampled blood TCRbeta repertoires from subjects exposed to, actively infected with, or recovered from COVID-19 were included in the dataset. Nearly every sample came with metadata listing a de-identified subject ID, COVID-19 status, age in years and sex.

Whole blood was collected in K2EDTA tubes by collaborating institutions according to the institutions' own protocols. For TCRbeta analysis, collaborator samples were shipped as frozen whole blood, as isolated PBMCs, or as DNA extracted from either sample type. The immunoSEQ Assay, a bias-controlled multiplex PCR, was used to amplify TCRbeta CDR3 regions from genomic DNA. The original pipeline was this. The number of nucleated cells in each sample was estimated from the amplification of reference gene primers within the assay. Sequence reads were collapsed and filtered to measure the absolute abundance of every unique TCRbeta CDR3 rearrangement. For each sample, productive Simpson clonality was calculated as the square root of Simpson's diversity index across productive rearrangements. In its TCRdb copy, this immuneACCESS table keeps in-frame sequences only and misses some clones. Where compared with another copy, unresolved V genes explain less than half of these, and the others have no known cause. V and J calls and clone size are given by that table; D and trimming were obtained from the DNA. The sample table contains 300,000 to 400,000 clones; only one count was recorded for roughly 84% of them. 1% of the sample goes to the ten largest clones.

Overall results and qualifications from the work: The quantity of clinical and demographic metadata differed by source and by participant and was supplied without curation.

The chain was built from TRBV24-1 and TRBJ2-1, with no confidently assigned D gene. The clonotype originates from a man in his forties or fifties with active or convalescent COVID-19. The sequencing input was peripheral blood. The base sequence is TGTGCCACCAGTGATAAAATCCCTTACAATGAGCAGTTCTTC. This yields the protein CATSDKIPYNEQFF.